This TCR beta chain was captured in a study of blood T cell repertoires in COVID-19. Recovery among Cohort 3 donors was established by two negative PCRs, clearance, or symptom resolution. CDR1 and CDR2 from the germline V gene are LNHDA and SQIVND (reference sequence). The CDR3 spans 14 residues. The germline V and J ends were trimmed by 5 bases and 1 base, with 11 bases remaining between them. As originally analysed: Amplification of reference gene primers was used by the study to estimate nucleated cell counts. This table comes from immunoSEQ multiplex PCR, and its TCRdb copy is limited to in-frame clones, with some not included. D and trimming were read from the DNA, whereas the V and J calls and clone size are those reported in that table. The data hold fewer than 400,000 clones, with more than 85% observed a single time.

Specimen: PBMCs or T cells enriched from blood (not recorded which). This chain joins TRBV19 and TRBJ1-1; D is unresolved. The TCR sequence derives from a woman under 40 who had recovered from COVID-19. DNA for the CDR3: TGTGCCAGTAGTTTCTATACAGCGAACACTGAAGCTTTCTTT. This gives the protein CASSFYTANTEAFF.